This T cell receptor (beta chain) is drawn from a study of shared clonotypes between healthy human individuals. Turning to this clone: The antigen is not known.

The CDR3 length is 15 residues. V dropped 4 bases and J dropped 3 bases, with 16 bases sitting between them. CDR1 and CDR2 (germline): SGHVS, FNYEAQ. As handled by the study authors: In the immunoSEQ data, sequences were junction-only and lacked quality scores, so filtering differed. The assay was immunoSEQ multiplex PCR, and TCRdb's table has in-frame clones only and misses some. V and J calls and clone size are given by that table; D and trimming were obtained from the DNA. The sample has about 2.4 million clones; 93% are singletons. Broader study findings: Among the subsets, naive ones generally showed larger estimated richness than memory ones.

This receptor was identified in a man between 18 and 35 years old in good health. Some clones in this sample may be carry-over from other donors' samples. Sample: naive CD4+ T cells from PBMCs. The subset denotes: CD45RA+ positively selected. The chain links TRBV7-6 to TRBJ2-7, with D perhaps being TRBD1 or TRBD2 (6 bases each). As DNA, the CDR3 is TGTGCCAGCAGCTACAGGGACCACGGGAGCTACGAGCAGTACTTC. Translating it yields CASSYRDHGSYEQYF.